This TCR beta chain comes out of a study of blood T cell repertoires in COVID-19 (dated by TCRdb to 2020 to 2021). Turning to the overall study: The collaborator samples originated in the United States, Italy and Spain and spanned the acute and convalescent phases of COVID-19. Samples came from the ongoing ImmuneRACE study (first 160 participants) plus 1,254 subjects from 6 global collaborators. The repertoires were released in a freely available public database meant as a resource for research on the immune response to SARS-CoV-2. The prospective study material was composed of cDNA or gDNA derived from T cells, B-cell-depleted T cells, or PBMCs. A de-identified subject ID, COVID-19 status, age in years and sex were almost always included in the sample metadata. Where available, HLA class I and class II types were obtained from metadata supplied by the sample provider rather than from assay-based typing. The dataset comprised deeply sampled blood TCRbeta repertoires from subjects exposed to, actively infected with, or recovered from COVID-19.

In the case of this clone: Its antigen is not yet known. Base qualities are missing; no much larger clone stands one base away.

TCRbeta CDR3 regions were amplified from genomic DNA using the immunoSEQ Assay, a bias-controlled multiplex PCR. Turning to the authors' computational methods: The number of nucleated cells in each sample was estimated by amplification of reference gene primers within the assay. To quantify the absolute abundance of each unique TCRbeta CDR3 rearrangement, sequence reads were collapsed and filtered. For each sample, productive Simpson clonality was calculated by taking the square root of Simpson's diversity index across productive rearrangements. TCRdb holds this immuneACCESS table with in-frame rearrangements only. Some clones are missing; in checked studies, unresolved V genes explain under half, and the rest has no known cause. The V and J calls and clone size come from that table; D and trimming were worked out from the DNA. In all, the sample holds more than 100,000 clones, and around 86% of those were seen once. The ten top clones hold about 2.5% of the sample.

The paper as a whole reports these results and caveats: Clinical and demographic metadata were provided uncurated, with the amount varying by source and participant.

Whole blood was collected in K2EDTA tubes by collaborating institutions according to the institutions' own protocols. Collaborator samples were shipped for TCRbeta analysis as frozen whole blood, isolated PBMCs, or DNA extracted from either sample type. The source material was peripheral blood. This receptor was taken from a man in his forties or fifties with active COVID-19.

The nucleotides read TGTGCCAGTAGGGTTCGGGACAGAAACAATCAGCCCCAGCATTTT. This gives the protein CASRVRDRNNQPQHF. Recombination connected TRBV19 to TRBJ1-5, and 7 bases in between align with TRBD1. CDR1 and CDR2 were assigned from the germline V gene (reference sequence) as LNHDA and SQIVND. The V end gives up 6 bases and the J end 3 bases, leaving 8 bases in the junction not matched to a gene. The CDR3 runs 15 amino acids, cysteine and phenylalanine included. The sequence is cut down to CDR3 DNA, 45 bases in frame from base 1.